This T cell receptor beta chain originates from a study of cytomegalovirus exposure and HLA in healthy donors. The PCR ran on 60 Vbeta and 13 Jbeta primers. The repertoire was sequenced with immunoSEQ multiplex PCR; TCRdb's copy has only in-frame clones and lacks some. The sample consists of approximately 100,000 clones, roughly 72% of them appearing once. The V and J ends lost 4 bases and 1 base respectively, with 25 bases between them. The CDR3 loop spans 19 amino acids. Germline V gives CDR1 SGHAT, CDR2 FQNNGV. Sequencing input: PBMCs. This chain uses TRBV11-2 with TRBJ1-1; tentatively, D is TRBD1 (5 bases). This clonotype was obtained from a woman younger than 30 in good health and CMV-seropositive. The DNA of the CDR3 is TGTGCCAGCAGCTCAAACCTTGGGGCAGCAACCTTAAGGAACACTGAAGCTTTCTTT. Translation: CASSSNLGAATLRNTEAFF.